This entry features one TCR beta chain sequence. A read error is likely, as this CDR3 ends without the conserved phenylalanine or tryptophan. Between the trimmed V and J ends, which lost 3 bases and 2 bases, there was a span of 8 bases. Germline V lookup: CDR1 SNHLY, CDR2 FYNNEI. The CDR3 has 14 amino acids. The source of the sample is a study of regulatory T cells in long-lasting Graves disease. Library construction for TCR beta used iRepertoire HTBI primers and Arm-PCR of CDR3 regions. One entry per CDR3 protein, called by TCRdb with MiXCR from the multiplex PCR reads. The data show some 370,000 distinct CDR3 sequences, roughly 25% seen once. Regarding time point: persistent/refractory GD, antithyroid drugs over 5 years with positive TRAb. Isolated PBMC RNA provided the starting material for the TCR library. The guidelines of the American Thyroid Association were the basis for diagnosing Graves' disease.

Sequencing used peripheral blood mononuclear cells (PBMCs), obtained when the disease was refractory, from a patient treated with antithyroid drugs. The rearrangement joins TRBV2 to TRBJ1-5; D is unclear. The clonotype comes from a woman aged 40 to 55 with Graves disease. The CDR3: CASSEGFGNQPQHL. The CDR3 bases are TGTGCCAGCAGTGAGGGATTTGGCAATCAGCCCCAGCATCTT.